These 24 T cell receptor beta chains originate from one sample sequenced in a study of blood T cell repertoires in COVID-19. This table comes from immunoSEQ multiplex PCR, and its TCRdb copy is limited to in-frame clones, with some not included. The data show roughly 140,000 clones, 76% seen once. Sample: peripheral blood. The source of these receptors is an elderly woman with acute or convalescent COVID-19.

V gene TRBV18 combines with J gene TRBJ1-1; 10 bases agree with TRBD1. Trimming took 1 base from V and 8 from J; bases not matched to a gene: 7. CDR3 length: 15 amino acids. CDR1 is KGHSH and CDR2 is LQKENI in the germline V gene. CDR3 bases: TGTGCCAGCTCACCACAATGGGGGGGACAGGGGGAAGCTTTCTTT. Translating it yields CASSPQWGGQGEAFF.

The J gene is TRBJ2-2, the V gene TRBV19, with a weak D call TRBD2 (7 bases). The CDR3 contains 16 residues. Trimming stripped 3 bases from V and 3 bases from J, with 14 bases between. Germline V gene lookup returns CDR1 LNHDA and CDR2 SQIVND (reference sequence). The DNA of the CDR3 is TGTGCCAGTAGTATTGGTACAGGGAGGGACACCGGGGAGCTGTTTTTT. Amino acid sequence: CASSIGTGRDTGELFF.

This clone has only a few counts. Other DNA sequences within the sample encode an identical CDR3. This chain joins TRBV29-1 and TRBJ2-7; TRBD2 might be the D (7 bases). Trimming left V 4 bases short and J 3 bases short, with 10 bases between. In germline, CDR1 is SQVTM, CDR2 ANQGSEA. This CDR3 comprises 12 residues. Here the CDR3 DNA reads TGCAGCGTTGGGGGGGGCCACTACGAGCAGTACTTC. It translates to CSVGGGHYEQYF.

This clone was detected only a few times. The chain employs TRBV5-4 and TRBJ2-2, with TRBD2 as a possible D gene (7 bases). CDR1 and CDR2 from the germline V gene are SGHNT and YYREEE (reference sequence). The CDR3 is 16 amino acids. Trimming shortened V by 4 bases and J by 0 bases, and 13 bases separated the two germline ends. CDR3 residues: CASSPGGLSNTGELFF. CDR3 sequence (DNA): TGTGCCAGCAGCCCCGGGGGGCTATCGAACACCGGGGAGCTGTTTTTT.

This CDR3 is CASSTPVAGELFF. CDR3 nucleotides: TGTGCCAGCAGCACCCCGGTAGCCGGGGAGCTGTTTTTT. This chain links TRBV7-3 with TRBJ2-2; D call uncertain. V was clipped by 5 bases and J by 6 bases, with 10 bases between them. This CDR3 spans 13 amino acids. From germline, CDR1 is SGHTA and CDR2 FQGTGA.

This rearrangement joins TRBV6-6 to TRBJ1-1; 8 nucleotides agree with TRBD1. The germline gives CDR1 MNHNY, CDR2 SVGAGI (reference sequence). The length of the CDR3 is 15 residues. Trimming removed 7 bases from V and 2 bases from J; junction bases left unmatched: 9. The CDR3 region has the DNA TGTGCCAGCACCCGAAAAACAGGGGGTAACACTGAAGCTTTCTTT. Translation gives CASTRKTGGNTEAFF.

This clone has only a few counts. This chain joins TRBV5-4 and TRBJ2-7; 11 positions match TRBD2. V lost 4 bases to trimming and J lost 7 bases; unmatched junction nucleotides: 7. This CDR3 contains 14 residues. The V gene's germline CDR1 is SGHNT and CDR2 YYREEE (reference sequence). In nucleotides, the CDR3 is TGTGCCAGCAGCCTAGCGGGGGGCTACGAGGAGCAGTACTTC. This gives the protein CASSLAGGYEEQYF. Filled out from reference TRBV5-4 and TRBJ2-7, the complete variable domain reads ETGVTQSPTHLIKTRGQQVTLRCSSQSGHNTVSWYQQALGQGPQFIFQYYREEENGRGNFPPRFSGLQFPNYSSELNVNALELDDSALYLCASSLAGGYEEQYFGPGTRLTVT.

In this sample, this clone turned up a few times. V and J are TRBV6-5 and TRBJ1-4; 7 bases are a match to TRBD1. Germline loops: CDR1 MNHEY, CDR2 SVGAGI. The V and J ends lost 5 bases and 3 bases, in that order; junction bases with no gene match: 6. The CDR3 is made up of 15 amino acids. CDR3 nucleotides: TGTGCCAGCAGTCGACAGGGAGGAGCTAATGAAAAACTGTTTTTT. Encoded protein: CASSRQGGANEKLFF.

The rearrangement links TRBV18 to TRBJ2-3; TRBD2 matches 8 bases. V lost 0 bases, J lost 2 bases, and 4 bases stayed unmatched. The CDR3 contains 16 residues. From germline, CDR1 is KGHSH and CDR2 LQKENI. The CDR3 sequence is CASSPPIAGHTDTQYF. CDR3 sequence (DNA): TGTGCCAGCTCACCACCGATAGCGGGGCACACAGATACGCAGTATTTT.

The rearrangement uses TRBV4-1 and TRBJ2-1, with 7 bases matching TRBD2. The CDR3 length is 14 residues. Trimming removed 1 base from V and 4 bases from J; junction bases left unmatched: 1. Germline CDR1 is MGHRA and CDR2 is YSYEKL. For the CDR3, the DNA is TGCGCCAGCAGCCAAGTGGGACTATACAATGAGCAGTTCTTC. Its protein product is CASSQVGLYNEQFF.

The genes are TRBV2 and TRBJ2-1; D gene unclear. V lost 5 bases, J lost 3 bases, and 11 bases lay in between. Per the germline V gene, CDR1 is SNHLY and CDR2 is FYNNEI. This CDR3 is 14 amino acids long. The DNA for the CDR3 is TGTGCCAGCAGTTCTAGGTCTGGCTACAATGAGCAGTTCTTC. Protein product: CASSSRSGYNEQFF.

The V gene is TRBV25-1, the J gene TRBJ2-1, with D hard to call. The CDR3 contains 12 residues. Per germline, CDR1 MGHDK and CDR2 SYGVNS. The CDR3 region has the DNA TGTGCAGCTCAGGCCCAACCCTTCGTGCAGTTCTTC. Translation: CAAQAQPFVQFF.

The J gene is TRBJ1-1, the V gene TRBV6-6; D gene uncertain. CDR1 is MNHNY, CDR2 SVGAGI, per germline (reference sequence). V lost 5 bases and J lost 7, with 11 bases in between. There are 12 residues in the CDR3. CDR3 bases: TGTGCCAGCAGTATGACATTGGGTGAAGCTTTCTTT. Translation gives CASSMTLGEAFF.

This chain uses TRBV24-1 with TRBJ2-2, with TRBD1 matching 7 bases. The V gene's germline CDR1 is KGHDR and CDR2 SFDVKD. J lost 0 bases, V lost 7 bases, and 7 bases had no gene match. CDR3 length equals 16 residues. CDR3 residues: CATRELGGANTGELFF. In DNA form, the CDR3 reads TGTGCCACCAGGGAGTTAGGGGGCGCGAACACCGGGGAGCTGTTTTTT.

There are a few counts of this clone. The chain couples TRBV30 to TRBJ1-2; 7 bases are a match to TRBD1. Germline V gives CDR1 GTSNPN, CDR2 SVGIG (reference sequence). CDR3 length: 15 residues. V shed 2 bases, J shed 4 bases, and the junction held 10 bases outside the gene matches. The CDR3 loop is CAWSLTLTGIYGYTF. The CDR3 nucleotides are TGTGCCTGGAGTCTAACCCTGACAGGGATCTATGGCTACACCTTC.

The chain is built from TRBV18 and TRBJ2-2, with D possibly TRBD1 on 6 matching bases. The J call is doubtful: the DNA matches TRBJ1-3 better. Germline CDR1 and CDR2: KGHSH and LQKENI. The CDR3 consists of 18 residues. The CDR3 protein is CASSPQNGQPISGNTIYF. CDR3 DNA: TGTGCCAGCTCACCCCAAAATGGACAGCCAATCTCTGGAAACACCATATATTTT.

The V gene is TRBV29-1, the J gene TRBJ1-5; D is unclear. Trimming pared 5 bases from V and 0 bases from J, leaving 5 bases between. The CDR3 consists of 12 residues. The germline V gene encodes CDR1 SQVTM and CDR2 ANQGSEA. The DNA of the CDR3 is TGCAGCGTTCCCCTTAGCAATCAGCCCCAGCATTTT. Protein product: CSVPLSNQPQHF. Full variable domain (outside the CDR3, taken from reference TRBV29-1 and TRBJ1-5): SAVISQKPSRDICQRGTSLTIQCQVDSQVTMMFWYRQQPGQSLTLIATANQGSEATYESGFVIDKFPISRPNLTFSTLTVSNMSPEDSSIYLCSVPLSNQPQHFGDGTRLSIL.

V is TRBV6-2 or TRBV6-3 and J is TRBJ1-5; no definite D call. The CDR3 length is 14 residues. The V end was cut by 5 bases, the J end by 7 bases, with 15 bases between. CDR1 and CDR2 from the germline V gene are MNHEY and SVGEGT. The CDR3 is CASSGPGSGQPQHF. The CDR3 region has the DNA TGTGCCAGCAGTGGCCCGGGAAGCGGACAGCCCCAGCATTTT.

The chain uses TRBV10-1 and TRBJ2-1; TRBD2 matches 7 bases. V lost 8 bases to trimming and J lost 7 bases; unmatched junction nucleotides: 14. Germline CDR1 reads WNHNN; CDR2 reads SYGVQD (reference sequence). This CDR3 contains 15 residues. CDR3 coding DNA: TGCGCCAGCTCCCCTGCGCTAGCGGTAGGAAATGAGCAGTTCTTC. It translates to CASSPALAVGNEQFF.

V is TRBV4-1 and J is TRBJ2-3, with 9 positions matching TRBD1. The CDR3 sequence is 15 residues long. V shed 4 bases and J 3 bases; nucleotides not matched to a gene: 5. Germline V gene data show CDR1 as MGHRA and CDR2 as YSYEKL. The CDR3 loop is CASSPQGAGTDTQYF. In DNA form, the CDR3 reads TGCGCCAGCAGCCCACAGGGGGCGGGTACAGATACGCAGTATTTT.

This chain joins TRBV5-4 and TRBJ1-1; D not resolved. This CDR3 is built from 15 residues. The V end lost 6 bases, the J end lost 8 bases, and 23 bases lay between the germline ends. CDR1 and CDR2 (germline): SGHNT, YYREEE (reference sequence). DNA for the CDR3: TGTGCCAGCACCTCATCGAGGCGAAACGACCTGGAAGCTTTCTTT. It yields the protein CASTSSRRNDLEAFF.

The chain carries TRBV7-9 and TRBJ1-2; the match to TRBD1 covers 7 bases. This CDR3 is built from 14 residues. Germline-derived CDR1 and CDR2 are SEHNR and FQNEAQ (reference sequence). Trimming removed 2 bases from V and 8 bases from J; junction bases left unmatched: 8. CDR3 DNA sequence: TGTGCCAGCAGCTTACCCGGGACAGTCATCGGCTACACCTTC. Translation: CASSLPGTVIGYTF.

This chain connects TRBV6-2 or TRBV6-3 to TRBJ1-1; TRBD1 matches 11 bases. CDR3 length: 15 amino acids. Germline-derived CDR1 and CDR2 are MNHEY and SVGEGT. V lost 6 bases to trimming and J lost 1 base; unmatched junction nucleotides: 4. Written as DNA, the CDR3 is TGTGCCAGCAGCGGTGGGACAGGGGGGAACACTGAAGCTTTCTTT. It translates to CASSGGTGGNTEAFF.

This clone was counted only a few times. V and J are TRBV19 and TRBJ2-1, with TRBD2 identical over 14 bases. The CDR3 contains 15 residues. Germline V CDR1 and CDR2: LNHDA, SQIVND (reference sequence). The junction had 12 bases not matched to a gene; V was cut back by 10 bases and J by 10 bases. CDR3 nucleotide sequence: TGTGCCACCATGAGACTAGCGGGAGGGCCGTTGGAGCAGTTCTTC. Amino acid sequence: CATMRLAGGPLEQFF.